This passage covers 28 T cell receptor beta chains from one sample sequenced in a study of regulatory T cells in long-lasting Graves disease. Library construction for TCR beta used iRepertoire HTBI primers and Arm-PCR of CDR3 regions. TCRdb re-called the multiplex PCR reads through MiXCR, storing one row per CDR3 protein. The data show some 250,000 distinct CDR3 sequences, approximately 18% seen once. Time point in this sample: newly diagnosed GD, antithyroid drugs for less than 3 months. Scientists built the TCR library using RNA that was extracted from PBMCs. These same records also appear under a second study, on T cells in Graves' hyperthyroidism and ophthalmopathy.

Source: peripheral blood mononuclear cells (PBMCs), taken at new diagnosis, from a patient treated with antithyroid drugs. The receptor source for this set is a woman in her twenties or thirties with Graves disease.

CDR3 amino acids: CASSSTPTGGPYTEAFF. In DNA, the CDR3 is TGTGCCAGCAGCTCGACGCCGACAGGGGGCCCATACACTGAAGCTTTCTTT. The V gene is TRBV7-9, the J gene TRBJ1-1; 10 bases agree with TRBD1. The germline V gene has CDR1 SEHNR and CDR2 FQNEAQ (reference sequence). The CDR3 totals 17 residues. The V segment lost 4 bases and the J segment 3 bases; nucleotides outside the gene matches: 11.

This clonotype was counted ten times or more. The chain joins TRBV7-2 to TRBJ1-2; perhaps TRBD1 as D (6 bases). This CDR3 is built from 15 residues. Germline V gives CDR1 SGHTA, CDR2 FQGNSA. Deletions cut 6 bases from V and 5 bases from J, with 19 bases between. CDR3 protein: CASSLSGGRQYGYTF. The CDR3 DNA follows: TGTGCCAGCAGTCTAAGTGGGGGGCGGCAGTATGGCTACACCTTC. Full variable domain (rest looked up from reference TRBV7-2 and TRBJ1-2): GAGVSQSPSNKVTEKGKDVELRCDPISGHTALYWYRQSLGQGLEFLIYFQGNSAPDKSGLPSDRFSAERTGGSVSTLTIQRTQQEDSAVYLCASSLSGGRQYGYTFGSGTRLTVV.

The gene calls are TRBV19 and TRBJ2-1, with TRBD1 identical over 10 bases. Germline CDR1 is LNHDA and CDR2 is SQIVND (reference sequence). The ends lost 9 bases at V and 5 bases at J; junction bases unmatched: 4. This CDR3 has 13 amino acids. The CDR3 DNA reads as TGTGCCAGCGGGACAGGGGTTAACAATGAGCAGTTCTTC. It is translated as CASGTGVNNEQFF.

This chain connects TRBV18 to TRBJ2-6; no clear D gene. Germline CDR1 and CDR2: KGHSH and LQKENI. The CDR3 covers 15 residues. Trimming took off 1 base at V and 0 bases at J, with 4 bases between the two ends. CDR3 DNA sequence: TGTGCCAGCTCACCACAGCCCTCTGGGGCCAACGTCCTGACTTTC. Its translation is CASSPQPSGANVLTF.

This clonotype was recorded many times. The chain combines TRBV20-1 with TRBJ2-5; 12 nucleotides line up with TRBD2. The CDR3 contains 18 residues. Per the germline V gene, CDR1 is DFQATT and CDR2 is SNEGSKA (reference sequence). Trimming at V came to 4 bases and at J to 0 bases, leaving 12 bases not matched to a gene. The CDR3 sequence is CSATPLAGGPQYQETQYF. For the CDR3, the DNA is TGCAGTGCTACCCCTCTAGCGGGGGGGCCTCAGTACCAAGAGACCCAGTACTTC.

This clonotype has ten or more counts. The CDR3 reads CAISESLAKNIQYF. As DNA, the CDR3 is TGTGCCATCAGTGAGTCCCTAGCCAAAAACATTCAGTACTTC. The chain has TRBV10-3 and TRBJ2-4; D not certain. CDR3 length equals 14 residues. V gave up 0 bases and J gave up 0 bases, with 3 bases separating them. Germline assignment: CDR1 ENHRY and CDR2 SYGVKD.

This clonotype was counted ten times or more. The chain uses TRBV20-1 and TRBJ1-4, with D unclear. CDR1 DFQATT and CDR2 SNEGSKA come from the germline V gene (reference sequence). V shed 8 bases and J shed 6 bases, with 13 bases lying between them. The CDR3 runs to 12 residues. In DNA, the CDR3 is TGCAGTACCTCGGTGGGTGATGAAAAACTGTTTTTT. It is translated as CSTSVGDEKLFF.

The chain uses TRBV20-1 and TRBJ2-7; D is perhaps TRBD1 or TRBD2 (6 bases each). The V gene's germline CDR1 is DFQATT and CDR2 SNEGSKA (reference sequence). V lost 3 bases and J lost 1, with 13 bases in between. The CDR3 runs to 14 residues. In DNA, the CDR3 is TGCAGTGCTAGTTGGCAGGGGACTTCCTACGAGCAGTACTTC. It codes for CSASWQGTSYEQYF.

The chain uses TRBV7-2 and TRBJ1-5; possibly TRBD1 for D (5 bases). Germline V gene data show CDR1 as SGHTA and CDR2 as FQGNSA. Trimming removed 3 bases from V and 0 bases from J, with 9 bases in between. CDR3 length: 15 amino acids. The CDR3 sequence: CASSFEGYSNQPQHF. The CDR3, as DNA: TGTGCCAGCAGCTTCGAGGGGTATAGCAATCAGCCCCAGCATTTT.

This clonotype was detected ten times or more. The J gene is TRBJ1-2, the V gene TRBV6-1, with TRBD1 matching over 9 bases. Germline V gene data show CDR1 as MNHNS and CDR2 as SASEGT. Germline trimming cut 10 bases from V and 4 bases from J; bases unmatched to any gene: 19. The CDR3 length is 17 residues. This chain's CDR3 is CATVGGSGQGVGYGYTF. DNA of the CDR3: TGTGCCACCGTGGGAGGGTCGGGACAGGGTGTGGGCTATGGCTACACCTTC.

The table lists this clonotype with many counts. V usage is TRBV6-1 and J usage is TRBJ2-2, with TRBD1 as a possible D gene (6 bases). Per germline, CDR1 MNHNS and CDR2 SASEGT. The V end was cut by 4 bases, the J end by 4 bases, with 13 bases between. This CDR3 region has 15 residues. This CDR3 is CASSVLGAGTGELFF. CDR3 nucleotide sequence: TGTGCCAGCAGTGTTCTGGGGGCGGGCACCGGGGAGCTGTTTTTT.

Many counts were recorded for this clonotype. The chain carries TRBV20-1 and TRBJ2-7; D might be TRBD1 or TRBD2, each matching 5 bases. CDR1 is DFQATT and CDR2 is SNEGSKA in the germline V gene (reference sequence). Trimming removed 6 bases from V and 5 bases from J, with 17 bases in between. The CDR3 spans 13 residues. The CDR3 bases are TGCAGTGCCCCGAGGGGCCGAGGAGACGAGCAGTACTTC. Protein sequence: CSAPRGRGDEQYF.

Many counts were recorded for this clonotype. The V gene is TRBV12-3 or TRBV12-4, the J gene TRBJ1-1, with D unresolved. The CDR3 consists of 14 residues. V shed 3 bases and J shed 7 bases, with 15 bases lying between them. For the CDR3, the DNA is TGTGCCAGCAGTTTTCTGAGATCCTCGGATGAAGCTTTCTTT. Translated, it gives CASSFLRSSDEAFF.

This clonotype was seen many times. The chain carries TRBV20-1 and TRBJ2-1; 9 bases map to TRBD2. The J segment lost 4 bases and the V segment lost 1 base, leaving 5 bases of the junction unmatched. The germline V gene has CDR1 DFQATT and CDR2 SNEGSKA (reference sequence). There are 15 residues in the CDR3. CDR3 DNA: TGCAGTGCTAGAGCGCTAGCGGGGCTTTACAATGAGCAGTTCTTC. Its protein is CSARALAGLYNEQFF.

This clonotype has a count of ten or more. V is TRBV20-1 and J is TRBJ1-1, with 8 bases that match TRBD1. V was clipped by 0 bases and J by 3 bases; unmatched bases: 9. Germline V gene lookup returns CDR1 DFQATT and CDR2 SNEGSKA (reference sequence). The length of the CDR3 is 16 residues. The CDR3 loop is CSAREWGRGRDTEAFF. Here the CDR3 DNA reads TGCAGTGCTAGAGAATGGGGCAGGGGGCGCGACACTGAAGCTTTCTTT.

This clonotype was seen many times. V usage is TRBV20-1 and J usage is TRBJ1-5, with a tentative D call TRBD1 (6 bases). Trimming removed 3 bases at V and 4 bases at J, with 13 bases between. From germline, CDR1 is DFQATT and CDR2 SNEGSKA (reference sequence). The CDR3 has 14 amino acids. This CDR3 is CSARAGHQNQPQHF. The CDR3 DNA follows: TGCAGTGCTAGGGCGGGACACCAAAATCAGCCCCAGCATTTT.

Comments on this clonotype: A far larger clone is just one base off, so this is likely a read error. The chain is built from TRBV11-1 and TRBJ2-5; 9 bases map to TRBD1. CDR3 length: 16 residues. Germline CDR1 reads SGHAT; CDR2 reads FQDESV (reference sequence). The junction had 9 bases not matched to a gene; V was cut back by 3 bases and J by 4 bases. This CDR3 reads CASSFGVGTGRETQYF. In DNA form, the CDR3 reads TGTGCCAGCAGCTTTGGGGTCGGGACAGGGCGAGAGACCCAGTACTTC.

Only one count was recorded for this clonotype. The chain joins TRBV11-2 to TRBJ2-5, with unresolved D. The ends were cut back, 5 bases at V and 13 bases at J, with 14 bases in the middle. CDR3 size: 11 residues. CDR1 and CDR2 from the germline V gene are SGHAT and FQNNGV. In nucleotides, the CDR3 is TGTGCCAGCAGCGGCCGGGTCTGCCGGTACTTC. Encoded protein: CASSGRVCRYF.

This clonotype was observed at least ten times. This chain connects TRBV29-1 to TRBJ2-7, with D perhaps assigned TRBD1 or TRBD2 (5 bases each). Germline assignment: CDR1 SQVTM and CDR2 ANQGSEA. Deletions cut 3 bases from V and 7 bases from J, with 10 bases between. The CDR3 has 11 residues. CDR3 in amino acids: CSVDRGEEQYF. DNA of the CDR3: TGCAGCGTTGACAGAGGGGAAGAGCAGTACTTC.

Ten or more counts support this clonotype. The V gene is TRBV5-6, the J gene TRBJ2-1, with 9 bases identical to TRBD2. The CDR3 spans 18 residues. Germline CDR1 and CDR2: SGHDT and YYEEEE. J was trimmed by 0 bases and V by 1 base; bases with no gene match: 8. CDR3: CASSLRSSGESSYNEQFF. CDR3 nucleotide sequence: TGTGCCAGCAGCTTGCGTTCTAGCGGGGAGAGCTCCTACAATGAGCAGTTCTTC.

This clonotype came up many times. Written as DNA, the CDR3 is TGCGCCAGCAGCTTGGGGCTCCCGAGCTCCTACAATGAGCAGTTCTTC. The encoded protein is CASSLGLPSSYNEQFF. The genes are TRBV5-1 and TRBJ2-1; no clear D gene. V was trimmed by 0 bases and J by 0 bases, leaving 10 bases between them. CDR1 and CDR2 from the germline V gene are SGHRS and YFSETQ. This CDR3 is built from 16 residues.

Comments on this clonotype: This could be a read error, since a much larger clone is one nucleotide away. The chain has TRBV20-1 and TRBJ2-3, with 9 bases identical to TRBD1. The better agreement between TRBJ2-7 and the DNA end casts doubt on the J call. CDR3 length equals 12 residues. The germline V gene has CDR1 DFQATT and CDR2 SNEGSKA (reference sequence). The CDR3: CSPGQGNNEQYF. Here the CDR3 DNA reads TGCAGCCCGGGACAGGGAAACAATGAGCAGTACTTC.

This clonotype was counted at least ten times. The V and J genes are TRBV7-9 and TRBJ1-1; D is possibly TRBD1 (5 bases). The germline gives CDR1 SEHNR, CDR2 FQNEAQ (reference sequence). V lost 1 base to trimming and J lost 3 bases, with 15 bases between them. CDR3 length equals 16 residues. As DNA, the CDR3 is TGTGCCAGCAGCTTAGGTCTAGGACAAGCGGACACTGAAGCTTTCTTT. Translated, it gives CASSLGLGQADTEAFF.

There are many counts of this clonotype. The chain uses TRBV25-1 and TRBJ2-5; 9 bases line up with TRBD2. With 3 bases clipped from V and 2 bases from J, the junction kept 7 bases outside the gene matches. The CDR3 sequence is 16 residues long. Germline CDR1 and CDR2: MGHDK and SYGVNS. CDR3 nucleotide sequence: TGTGCCAGCAGTGAGCTTCTAGCGGGATTACAAGAGACCCAGTACTTC. It translates to CASSELLAGLQETQYF. The variable domain in full, completed from reference TRBV25-1 and TRBJ2-5, reads EADIYQTPRYLVIGTGKKITLECSQTMGHDKMYWYQQDPGMELHLIHYSYGVNSTEKGDLSSESTVSRIRTEHFPLTLESARPSHTSQYLCASSELLAGLQETQYFGPGTRLLVL.

The rearrangement joins TRBV4-1 to TRBJ1-2; 7 bases are shared with TRBD1. CDR1 and CDR2 (germline): MGHRA, YSYEKL. The CDR3 is made up of 16 amino acids. The V segment lost 0 bases and the J segment 4 bases; nucleotides outside the gene matches: 8. The CDR3 here is CASSQDGDSNFYGYTF. CDR3 in DNA: TGCGCCAGCAGCCAAGATGGGGACAGCAACTTCTATGGCTACACCTTC.

This clonotype appeared many times. V usage is TRBV10-1 and J usage is TRBJ1-1, with D possibly matching TRBD1 (5 bases). The CDR3 sequence is 14 residues long. Germline CDR1 and CDR2: WNHNN and SYGVQD (reference sequence). The V end lost 6 bases, the J end lost 4 bases, and 15 bases lay between the germline ends. The CDR3 spells CASSPQGGVTEAFF. The DNA for the CDR3 is TGCGCCAGCAGCCCCCAGGGTGGGGTCACTGAAGCTTTCTTT.

This clonotype was counted at least ten times. CDR3 in amino acids: CASSKTSSQWTDTQYF. The DNA for the CDR3 is TGTGCCAGCAGCAAAACCTCCAGCCAGTGGACAGATACGCAGTATTTT. The chain carries TRBV11-3 and TRBJ2-3; no clear D. V lost 5 bases and J lost 3, with 18 bases in between. The CDR3 contains 16 residues. Germline V gene sequence: CDR1 SGHNT, CDR2 YENEEA. Looking up the rest from reference TRBV11-3 and TRBJ2-3 gives the full variable domain: EAGVVQSPRYKIIEKKQPVAFWCNPISGHNTLYWYLQNLGQGPELLIRYENEEAVDDSQLPKDRFSAERLKGVDSTLKIQPAELGDSAVYLCASSKTSSQWTDTQYFGPGTRLTVL.

This clonotype was seen repeatedly, ten times or more. V and J are TRBV3-1 and TRBJ2-5, with D tentatively TRBD2 (6 bases). V dropped 3 bases and J dropped 1 base, with 9 bases sitting between them. The CDR3 covers 14 residues. CDR1 LGHDT and CDR2 YNNKEL come from the germline V gene (reference sequence). CDR3 bases: TGTGCCAGCAGCCACACCGGGAGCCAAGAGACCCAGTACTTC. It yields the protein CASSHTGSQETQYF.